The entry that follows covers one T cell receptor beta chain sequence. No antigen is known for it. Per-base qualities were not stored, and no clone one base away is much larger. This specimen comes from a study of radiation and T cells in renal cell carcinoma (dated by TCRdb to 2018 to 2020). Describing the broader study: The samples were drawn from a clinical trial, where primary renal cell carcinomas were treated with 15 Gy of stereotactic body radiation therapy and then removed by nephrectomy 4 weeks afterward. Across all 50 or so samples, 3.8 million or so unique CDR3 nucleotide sequences encoding around 2,500,000 unique CDR3 amino acid sequences were identified. A total of around 50 samples underwent TCR beta sequencing, made up of approximately 26 tumors and some 27 peripheral blood samples.

The germline ends are 16 bases apart after V is trimmed by 7 bases and J by 1 base. From the germline V gene (reference sequence), CDR1 is LNHDA and CDR2 is SQIVND. Its CDR3 holds 15 amino acids, cysteine through phenylalanine. Left in the record is the CDR3 DNA by itself, 45 bases read in frame from the first base. TCR beta libraries were generated from genomic DNA with the immunoSEQ kit, following the manufacturer's recommendations. Library preparation used a first multiplex PCR with proprietary primers, then a second PCR adding unique barcodes, with bead cleanups after each round. A positive control reaction and a negative control reaction, both provided in the kit, were run with every batch of samples. The final libraries underwent checking on an Agilent 4200 TapeStation D1000 ScreenTape, volumetric pooling, and quantification by qPCR. Sequencing ran on an Illumina NextSeq500 with a MidOutput 150-cycle cartridge, using 156 Read1 and 15 Index1 cycles with kit custom primers. The pooled library was loaded at around 0.98 pM, with an approximately 20% PhiX control spiked in. In the original analysis: Vendor-processed data were analyzed in R, and a clonotype was defined as all T cells sharing the same CDR3 nucleotide sequence. In the clone abundance analyses, frequencies in each sample were normalized to that sample's 10,000 most abundant clones. Public T cell clones, which averaged fewer than five per sample, were removed prior to analysis. Tumor-enriched and baseline blood-enriched clonotypes were defined by at least a 32-fold difference in abundance between compartments. A beta-binomial differential abundance model was applied to find clonotypes that expanded or contracted between blood time points. Similarity between tumor and blood repertoires was quantified using the Baroni-Urbani and Buser coefficient, and groups were compared with two-tailed Wilcoxon tests in R. This is the immuneACCESS table as TCRdb keeps it, with only in-frame sequences that have V and J called. A part of the clones is gone; compared with another copy, unresolved V genes explain less than half, and the rest is unexplained. V and J calls and clone size come straight from that table; D and trimming were deduced from the DNA. In this sample the table shows roughly 120,000 clones, 70% to 90% of which occur a single time. The top ten hold less than 2.5% of the sample.

Findings and caveats that apply to the study as a whole: In blood, the top tumor clonotypes increased between baseline and 2 weeks post-radiation and then shrank by 4 weeks, which suggests that tumor-resident clones expanded only transiently. Because no pretreatment tumor biopsies were available, whether clonotypes were present in the tumor at baseline could not be determined. Changes in the blood repertoire were not tracked past 4 weeks after treatment. Because the trial had a single-armed design, the trial could not examine how radiation dose or scheduling affected the TCR repertoire.

The label giving this sample's time point can be read as: blood 2 weeks post-SBRT. The sample's treatment or condition label is to be understood as: 15 Gy SBRT to primary tumor, nephrectomy 4 weeks later. To follow tumor-enriched clonotypes, serial peripheral blood was collected from radiation-treated patients at baseline and at 2 weeks and 4 weeks after SBRT. All patients had renal cell carcinoma with clear cell pathology. Genomic DNA for TCR sequencing was prepared using the QIAamp DNA Blood Mini Kit (Qiagen). The analyses included just those samples that passed every quality control check. The sequence links TRBV19 to TRBJ1-2; the D segment could be TRBD1, given 5 matching bases. The source is a woman in her fifties or sixties with renal cell carcinoma. The source material was blood, sampled from a patient whose treatment included radiotherapy and nephrectomy. The sequenced DNA is TGTGCCAGTACCACGGACAATGGGGTTAACTATGGCTACACCTTC. Its amino acids are CASTTDNGVNYGYTF.